A single T cell receptor beta chain is shown here with its context. The antigen remains unidentified. The assay was immunoSEQ multiplex PCR, and TCRdb's table has in-frame clones only and misses some. The table records roughly 92,000 clones, approximately 77% of them present only once. The data originate from a study of Ad26.COV2.S vaccination and SARS-CoV-2 variants. Study-level findings and limits: Vaccine recipients showed a spike-specific TCR breadth that was higher than in placebo recipients.

V was cut by 1 base and J by 0 bases, with 10 bases left in between. This CDR3 has 17 amino acids. Germline V gene sequence: CDR1 SEHNR, CDR2 FQNEAQ (reference sequence). The sequence derives from a human donor who had recovered from COVID-19. The rearrangement joins TRBV7-9 to TRBJ2-6, with D tentatively TRBD1 (6 bases). Sequences were derived from peripheral blood, sampled after recovery from COVID-19. As DNA, the CDR3 is TGTGCCAGCAGCTTAGGGACAGCCACCTCTGGGGCCAACGTCCTGACTTTC. As protein: CASSLGTATSGANVLTF. The variable domain in full, completed from reference TRBV7-9 and TRBJ2-6, reads DTGVSQNPRHKITKRGQNVTFRCDPISEHNRLYWYRQTLGQGPEFLTYFQNEAQLEKSRLLSDRFSAERPKGSFSTLEIQRTEQGDSAMYLCASSLGTATSGANVLTFGAGSRLTVL.